These T cell receptor beta chains were read from a single sample in a study of blood T cells in healthy people across ages. One entry per CDR3 protein, called by TCRdb with MiXCR from the 5' RACE reads. In the table there are fewer than 900,000 distinct CDR3 sequences, around 34% of which are singletons. The sample was blood. Source of these receptors: a man between 18 and 29 years old in good health. Each CDR3 is given without its conserved first and last residue. Fields, in order: V gene, clone size, CDR3 protein. Clone sizes are given selectively: once, few, many, or a class where the clone is expanded.

V: TRBV27; size: .; CDR3: ASSLSPPGQGAGRGAF
V: TRBV2; size: few; CDR3: ASSEVGETQY
V: TRBV14; size: many; CDR3: ASSQDRDRGLPNEKLF
V: TRBV6-1; size: few; CDR3: ASSPMGGSGYT
V: TRBV10-3; size: many; CDR3: ATLGGRTDTQY
V: TRBV10-3; size: .; CDR3: AISAYSSGAEAF
V: TRBV7-3; size: .; CDR3: ASSLKGGVVGTEAF
V: TRBV12-3/TRBV12-4; size: .; CDR3: ASSLAGGRGKGEQY
V: TRBV7-9; size: few; CDR3: ASSPSSYSGGDGEQF
V: TRBV27; size: many; CDR3: ASSVGTGFQNIQY
V: TRBV27; size: few; CDR3: ASSLRRQGRNQPQH
V: TRBV5-1; size: .; CDR3: ANSLAAGEETQY
V: TRBV20-1; size: .; CDR3: SAWGSNSYEQY
V: TRBV7-3; size: .; CDR3: ASRLGRNTGAF
V: TRBV20-1; size: .; CDR3: SASPNARGLYGYT
V: TRBV6-5; size: .; CDR3: ASSYSEVGNYGYT
V: TRBV7-3; size: few; CDR3: ASSLNNNPLY
V: TRBV4-1; size: few; CDR3: ASSPRLVGGEETQY
V: TRBV7-9; size: few; CDR3: ASSRGDGLLQETQY
V: TRBV5-1; size: .; CDR3: ASSLVTRAAEAF
V: TRBV30; size: .; CDR3: AWNKGADFDTQY
V: TRBV4-1; size: .; CDR3: ASTHRGQSTDTQY
V: TRBV20-1; size: .; CDR3: GARDGRGNQPQH
V: TRBV20-1; size: .; CDR3: SARLTGTYSNQPQH
V: TRBV5-1; size: few; CDR3: ASSFTGTGATEAF
V: TRBV3-1; size: few; CDR3: ASSPRDRGHNEQY
V: TRBV20-1; size: few; CDR3: SARPAGRGPTPGSPLH
V: TRBV12-3/TRBV12-4; size: many; CDR3: ASSLASGGGYEQY
V: TRBV29-1; size: .; CDR3: SVDPDTEAF
V: TRBV5-1; size: many; CDR3: ASSHLEDTQY
V: TRBV21-1; size: few; CDR3: ASSPGLAGGGEQF
V: TRBV7-2; size: once; CDR3: ASSPQGHNEELF
V: TRBV9; size: few; CDR3: ASSGTGGSRNSPLH
V: TRBV7-4; size: .; CDR3: ASSLSLDGTGNTEAF
V: TRBV29-1; size: many; CDR3: SVRDGLAKNIQY
V: TRBV28; size: .; CDR3: ASSALDRGREKLF
V: TRBV11-2; size: few; CDR3: ASSFGRASTDTQY
V: TRBV4-1; size: few; CDR3: ASSQVNGWGTDTQY
V: TRBV7-2; size: .; CDR3: ASSLGGDTYEQY
V: TRBV7-8; size: .; CDR3: ASSLVVSLKENEQF
V: TRBV30; size: .; CDR3: AWSSRRVSGNTIY
V: TRBV20-1; size: few; CDR3: SPIGDRVGSPLH
V: TRBV15; size: .; CDR3: ATSRSGLAGTGDTQY
V: TRBV19; size: few; CDR3: ATATGANYGYT
V: TRBV7-9; size: once; CDR3: ASSDTSTGIHEQF
V: TRBV10-3; size: few; CDR3: AISGLEQY
V: TRBV20-1; size: .; CDR3: SALRVRVSSYNEQF
V: TRBV6-2/TRBV6-3; size: .; CDR3: ASSPIDGYQETQY
V: TRBV27; size: few; CDR3: ASSFRPSGGANEQF
V: TRBV28; size: few; CDR3: ASSPVSLRPAVYGYT
V: TRBV10-3; size: many; CDR3: AISESRAGETQY
V: TRBV6-5; size: .; CDR3: ASSYWGASYNEQF
V: TRBV6-5; size: .; CDR3: ASSYSSLAKNSPLH
V: TRBV4-2; size: .; CDR3: ASNQVPGTSGIDTQY
V: TRBV5-1; size: many; CDR3: ASSPGELGAYEQY
V: TRBV5-6; size: few; CDR3: ASTRGVQETQY
V: TRBV7-2; size: few; CDR3: ASSVGTGLTDTQY
V: TRBV7-2; size: .; CDR3: ASSLASGQGDTEAF
V: TRBV12-3/TRBV12-4; size: few; CDR3: ASSPGTRSNEQF
V: TRBV7-3; size: .; CDR3: ASRPEAANTEAF